This entry features one TCR beta chain sequence. The sample comes from a study of blood T cell repertoires in COVID-19. At the level of the study: Sample material is recorded as cDNA or gDNA derived from T cells, B-cell-depleted T cells, or PBMCs.

The data were produced by immunoSEQ multiplex PCR, yet TCRdb's version contains in-frame clones alone and is incomplete. The table records 230,000 or so clones, under 90% of them present only once. There are 14 residues in the CDR3. With V trimmed by 3 bases and J by 6 bases, 10 bases remained unmatched. Germline-derived CDR1 and CDR2 are SQVTM and ANQGSEA. The source of this sequence is a man younger than 40 with active or convalescent COVID-19. Sequencing was done on a sample of peripheral blood. The chain is built from TRBV29-1 and TRBJ2-5; 7 bases match TRBD1. The CDR3 loop reads CSVDVSGQKKTQYF. The DNA of the CDR3 is TGCAGCGTTGATGTATCGGGACAGAAAAAGACCCAGTACTTC.